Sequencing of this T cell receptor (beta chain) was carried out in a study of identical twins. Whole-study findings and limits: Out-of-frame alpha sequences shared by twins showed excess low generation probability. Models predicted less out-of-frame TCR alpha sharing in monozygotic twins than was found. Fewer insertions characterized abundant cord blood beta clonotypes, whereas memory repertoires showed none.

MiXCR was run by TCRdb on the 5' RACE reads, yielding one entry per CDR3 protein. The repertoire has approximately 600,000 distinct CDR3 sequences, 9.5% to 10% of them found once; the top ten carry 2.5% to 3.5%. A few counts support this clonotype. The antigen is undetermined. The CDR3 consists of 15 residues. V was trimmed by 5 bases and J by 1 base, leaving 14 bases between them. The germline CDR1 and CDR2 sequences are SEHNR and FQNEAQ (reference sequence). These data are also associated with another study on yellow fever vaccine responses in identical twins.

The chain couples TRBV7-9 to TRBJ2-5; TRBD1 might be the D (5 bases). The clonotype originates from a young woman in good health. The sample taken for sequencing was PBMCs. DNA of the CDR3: TGTGCCAGCAGCCCAGGGCACAGTCTCCAAGAGACCCAGTACTTC. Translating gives CASSPGHSLQETQYF. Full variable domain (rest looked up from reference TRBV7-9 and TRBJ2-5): DTGVSQNPRHKITKRGQNVTFRCDPISEHNRLYWYRQTLGQGPEFLTYFQNEAQLEKSRLLSDRFSAERPKGSFSTLEIQRTEQGDSAMYLCASSPGHSLQETQYFGPGTRLLVL.